This record concerns one T cell receptor (beta chain) sequence. The antigen this receptor binds is unknown. Nothing much larger sits one base from this clone, and base qualities are not available. The donors were included in the validation cohort of over a hundred subjects, a group kept apart from the roughly 700-subject first cohort. The library was built by means of the immunoSEQ multiplex PCR assay. The study's own analysis went as follows. To diagnose cytomegalovirus status from the catalog of TCR beta chain sequences, a statistical classification framework was built. In TCRdb, the immuneACCESS table is reduced to in-frame sequences with V and J assigned. These tables do not hold every clone; where another copy was compared, an unresolved V gene accounts for under half, and the others remain unexplained. V, J and clone size are taken as reported in that table, and D and trimming were inferred from the DNA itself. Counted in this sample were 260,000 or so clones; about nine tenths of them appeared once. The ten most abundant clones make up around 3.1% of the sample.

V loses 10 bases, J loses 3 bases, and the germline ends lie 16 bases apart. The CDR3, from cysteine to phenylalanine, totals 14 residues. Just CDR3 DNA is preserved here, 42 bases in frame from base 1. CDR1 MNHEY and CDR2 SMNVEV were looked up in the germline V gene (reference sequence). The sample originates from a study of cytomegalovirus exposure and HLA in healthy donors (dated by TCRdb to about 2017). Background on the whole study: A later analysis indicated that the 120 or so validation repertoires were generated on the platform also employed for the 650 to 850 repertoires of the first cohort. The study aimed to test whether cataloging public T cell receptors could reveal signatures of past pathogen exposure. In addition to the first cohort of 666 subjects, a separate validation cohort of approximately 130 different subjects was used. To predict cytomegalovirus infection status, the study combined high-throughput TCR immunosequencing, statistical association of individual TCRs with disease status, and machine learning. Summary of the overall study and its limitations: Across donors, most TCR sequences were observed very rarely, whereas some public TCRs were present in many individuals. The study gave a list of about 170 TCR beta chains associated with cytomegalovirus. The classifier was reported to diagnose cytomegalovirus status with high specificity and sensitivity in both the original cohort and the validation cohort. Subsequent analysis determined that TCRs grouped into clusters in the first cohort also showed a tendency toward co-occurrence across the roughly 130 validation repertoires, and 94% of cluster scores exceeded 0. A later analysis lacked HLA typing for the validation cohort, so it scored co-occurrence in that cohort across all 110 or so repertoires. In vitro tests confirmed that three of the cytomegalovirus-associated TCR beta chains recognize cytomegalovirus antigens. According to the authors, the approach could potentially be generalized to other disease states and immunological phenotypes.

The chain couples TRBV27 to TRBJ2-1; the best D guess is TRBD1, with 5 bases matching. The clonotype was recovered from a woman aged 25 to 39 in good health and CMV-seronegative. The sample comprised PBMCs. The CDR3 region: CATSLARVYNEQFF. Read as DNA, the sequence is TGTGCCACTTCGTTAGCCAGGGTCTACAATGAGCAGTTCTTC.